Shown below are 14 T cell receptor beta chains from a single sample sequenced in a study of OX40 agonist ivuxolimab in advanced cancers. Repertoires were generated with immunoSEQ multiplex PCR, while TCRdb's copy carries only in-frame clones and drops some. The data hold fewer than 100,000 clones, with approximately 84% observed a single time. The sequencing here drew on CD4+ or CD8+ T cells sorted from blood, taken in a trial of the OX40 agonist ivuxolimab. Source of these receptors: an adult with an advanced solid tumor such as melanoma, head and neck, liver or kidney cancer.

The rearrangement uses TRBV6-6 and TRBJ1-1, with D tentatively TRBD1 (5 bases). This CDR3 region has 15 residues. Germline V gives CDR1 MNHNY, CDR2 SVGAGI (reference sequence). Trimming pared 2 bases from V and 0 bases from J, leaving 10 bases between. For the CDR3, the DNA is TGTGCCAGCAGTTACGAGCGGGGGGTGAACACTGAAGCTTTCTTT. The encoded protein is CASSYERGVNTEAFF.

The chain is built from TRBV5-1 and TRBJ1-1; 8 bases fit TRBD1. Germline CDR1 and CDR2: SGHRS and YFSETQ. V was pared by 4 bases and J by 4 bases, with 9 bases of the junction left unmatched. CDR3 length equals 15 residues. The CDR3 DNA sequence: TGCGCCAGCAGCGCCGGACAGGGAAGAAGCACTGAAGCTTTCTTT. Translating gives CASSAGQGRSTEAFF.

V usage is TRBV5-1 and J usage is TRBJ1-2; D not resolved. The CDR3 runs to 12 residues. The ends were cut back, 7 bases at V and 2 bases at J, with 9 bases in the middle. The germline V gene has CDR1 SGHRS and CDR2 YFSETQ. The CDR3: CASRTENYGYTF. The CDR3 nucleotides read TGCGCCAGCCGGACGGAGAACTATGGCTACACCTTC.

V and J are TRBV5-1 and TRBJ2-7; D is unclear. V gave up 4 bases and J gave up 3 bases, with 14 bases separating them. The germline gives CDR1 SGHRS, CDR2 YFSETQ. The CDR3 is 14 residues long. The CDR3 DNA is TGCGCCAGCAGCATCTCGTTGGGCGACTACGAGCAGTACTTC. It translates to CASSISLGDYEQYF.

The genes are TRBV15 and TRBJ2-3; 9 positions match TRBD1. The CDR3 contains 13 residues. Germline loops: CDR1 LNHNV, CDR2 YYDKDF (reference sequence). J gave up 12 bases and V 0 bases, and 4 bases lay outside the gene matches. CDR3 coding DNA: TGTGCCACCAGCAGAGACAGACAGGGGGGTCAGTATTTT. Its translation: CATSRDRQGGQYF. The full variable domain, rest sourced from reference TRBV15 and TRBJ2-3, is DAMVIQNPRYQVTQFGKPVTLSCSQTLNHNVMYWYQQKSSQAPKLLFHYYDKDFNNEADTPDNFQSRRPNTSFCFLDIRSPGLGDTAMYLCATSRDRQGGQYFGPGTRLTVL.

The chain joins TRBV28 to TRBJ1-1; D is possibly TRBD1 (6 bases). The CDR3 runs 14 residues. Per the germline V gene, CDR1 is MDHEN and CDR2 is SYDVKM. The V gene lost 2 bases and the J gene lost 0 bases, with 7 bases spanning the gap. This chain's CDR3 is CASSLGTLNTEAFF. The CDR3 nucleotides are TGTGCCAGCAGTTTAGGGACATTGAACACTGAAGCTTTCTTT.

This clone appeared a single time. This sequence joins TRBV5-1 and TRBJ2-1; 7 positions agree with TRBD1. This CDR3 region has 16 residues. The germline V gene has CDR1 SGHRS and CDR2 YFSETQ. Germline trimming cut 4 bases from V and 4 bases from J; bases unmatched to any gene: 11. The CDR3, as DNA: TGCGCCAGCAGCGGCCAGGGACAGCTCCGTTACAATGAGCAGTTCTTC. This sequence encodes CASSGQGQLRYNEQFF.

This sequence joins TRBV18 and TRBJ2-5; D possibly corresponds to TRBD1 (5 bases). V dropped 6 bases and J dropped 4 bases, with 12 bases sitting between them. Per germline, CDR1 KGHSH and CDR2 LQKENI. This CDR3 region has 13 residues. CDR3: CASSRNRGETQYF. The CDR3 nucleotides read TGTGCCAGCTCGCGCAATAGGGGAGAGACCCAGTACTTC. Looking up the rest from reference TRBV18 and TRBJ2-5 gives the full variable domain: NAGVMQNPRHLVRRRGQEARLRCSPMKGHSHVYWYRQLPEEGLKFMVYLQKENIIDESGMPKERFSAEFPKEGPSILRIQQVVRGDSAAYFCASSRNRGETQYFGPGTRLLVL.

The chain uses TRBV18 and TRBJ2-5, with TRBD1 matching over 9 bases. Germline CDR1 KGHSH, CDR2 LQKENI. The trim removed 3 bases at V and 4 bases at J, leaving 9 bases unmatched. The CDR3 totals 16 residues. For the CDR3, the DNA is TGTGCCAGCTCACCTAACGCGGGACAGGGTACAGAGACCCAGTACTTC. This translates into CASSPNAGQGTETQYF.

V gene TRBV7-2 combines with J gene TRBJ2-7; the D is unclear. The CDR3 contains 12 residues. Trimming removed 2 bases from V and 3 bases from J, with 5 bases in between. Germline loops: CDR1 SGHTA, CDR2 FQGNSA. CDR3 protein: CASSLIDYEQYF. The CDR3 DNA is TGTGCCAGCAGCTTAATAGACTACGAGCAGTACTTC.

The chain has TRBV28 and TRBJ2-2, with D uncertain. V gave up 6 bases and J gave up 6 bases, with 14 bases separating them. Germline lookup yields CDR1 MDHEN and CDR2 SYDVKM. The CDR3 covers 14 residues. The CDR3 DNA follows: TGTGCCAGCAGGACATACGGACGCGCCGGGGAGCTGTTTTTT. It encodes CASRTYGRAGELFF.

The chain couples TRBV18 to TRBJ1-1; 7 positions match TRBD1. With V trimmed by 6 bases and J by 3 bases, 7 bases remained unmatched. Germline values: CDR1 KGHSH, CDR2 LQKENI. The CDR3 totals 14 residues. CDR3 nucleotides: TGTGCCAGCTCCCTAGACAGGGTACACACTGAAGCTTTCTTT. Translation gives CASSLDRVHTEAFF.

This chain's CDR3 is CASLREAVGNIQYF. The CDR3, as DNA: TGTGCCAGCCTCCGGGAGGCGGTGGGAAACATTCAGTACTTC. The rearrangement joins TRBV6-6 to TRBJ2-4, with 7 bases aligning to TRBD2. In germline, CDR1 is MNHNY, CDR2 SVGAGI (reference sequence). After removal of 8 bases from V and 6 bases from J, the junction contained 10 bases not matched to a gene. The CDR3 length is 14 residues.

The genes are TRBV11-2 and TRBJ2-1; possible D gene TRBD2, 5 bases. CDR3 length: 15 amino acids. V shed 0 bases and J shed 10 bases, with 16 bases lying between them. Looked up from germline, CDR1 is SGHAT and CDR2 is FQNNGV. CDR3 in DNA: TGTGCCAGCAGCTTAGATCCCCGGACTGCCTGGGAGCAGTTCTTC. Its protein product is CASSLDPRTAWEQFF.